The 30 T cell receptor beta chains listed next were all sequenced from one sample in a study of blood T cell repertoires in COVID-19. Here immunoSEQ multiplex PCR was the method, and the copy in TCRdb shows in-frame clones only, minus some. Of roughly 420,000 clones in the sample, roughly 90% were seen once. The specimen was PBMCs or T cells enriched from blood (not recorded which). These TCRs come from a young woman with acute COVID-19.

V usage is TRBV7-9 and J usage is TRBJ2-3, with 7 bases matching TRBD1. Germline V gives CDR1 SEHNR, CDR2 FQNEAQ (reference sequence). The CDR3 runs to 14 residues. Trimming at V came to 8 bases and at J to 5 bases, leaving 10 bases not matched to a gene. In DNA form, the CDR3 reads TGTGCCAGCCTGCCGGGACAGACGGGAGATACGCAGTATTTT. As protein: CASLPGQTGDTQYF.

This sequence joins TRBV13 and TRBJ2-7; D is possibly TRBD1 (6 bases). The CDR3 spans 15 residues. V was clipped by 1 base and J by 4 bases, with 14 bases between them. The germline CDR1 and CDR2 sequences are PRHDT and FYEKMQ (reference sequence). CDR3 in DNA: TGTGCCAGCAGCTTAGAAGCCAGGGGTGGGTACGAGCAGTACTTC. Its translation: CASSLEARGGYEQYF.

This chain links TRBV11-2 with TRBJ1-2, with TRBD1 matching 9 bases. Germline V gene lookup returns CDR1 SGHAT and CDR2 FQNNGV. Unmatched junction bases numbered 15, after V lost 6 bases and J lost 1 base. The CDR3 consists of 18 residues. CDR3 bases: TGTGCCAGCAGAATTACCGGGACAGGGAAGACCGTTAACTATGGCTACACCTTC. This codes for CASRITGTGKTVNYGYTF.

The chain combines TRBV13 with TRBJ2-7; possibly TRBD1 for D (6 bases). This CDR3 has 14 amino acids. Germline V CDR1 and CDR2: PRHDT, FYEKMQ (reference sequence). Trimming took off 3 bases at V and 5 bases at J, with 14 bases between the two ends. The CDR3 region is CASSLAGETHEQYF. The CDR3 DNA follows: TGTGCCAGCAGCTTGGCAGGGGAGACCCACGAGCAGTACTTC.

The rearrangement uses TRBV9 and TRBJ2-3; 10 nucleotides agree with TRBD2. The CDR3 runs 15 residues. The ends lost 6 bases at V and 3 bases at J; junction bases unmatched: 7. CDR1 SGDLS and CDR2 YYNGEE come from the germline V gene. CDR3 DNA sequence: TGTGCCAGCAACTTAGCGGGGGGCCGAACAGATACGCAGTATTTT. Residues: CASNLAGGRTDTQYF.

This clone was counted a single time. The genes are TRBV6-5 and TRBJ1-5, with D uncertain. Trimming cost V 2 bases and J 4 bases, with 6 bases left between them. The CDR3 extends over 13 amino acids. Germline values: CDR1 MNHEY, CDR2 SVGAGI. The CDR3 loop reads CASSYAGNQPQHF. The DNA of the CDR3 is TGTGCCAGCAGTTACGCGGGAAATCAGCCCCAGCATTTT.

Turning to this clone: Other DNA sequences from this sample encode an identical CDR3 as well. The CDR3 sequence is CASSLGENEQFF. As DNA, the CDR3 is TGTGCCAGCAGTTTGGGCGAGAATGAGCAGTTCTTC. The rearrangement links TRBV12-3 or TRBV12-4 to TRBJ2-1; D is undetermined. This CDR3 is built from 12 residues. Between the trimmed V and J ends, which lost 3 bases and 7 bases, there was a span of 7 bases.

This chain connects TRBV2 to TRBJ1-5; D is ambiguous. Trimming stripped 5 bases from V and 6 bases from J, with 14 bases between. This CDR3 comprises 14 residues. The germline V gene encodes CDR1 SNHLY and CDR2 FYNNEI. The CDR3: CASSRDTLGQPQHF. In nucleotides, the CDR3 is TGTGCCAGCAGTCGTGACACGCTGGGTCAGCCCCAGCATTTT.

V usage is TRBV7-7 and J usage is TRBJ2-2; D might be TRBD2 (7 bases). V was clipped by 0 bases and J by 0 bases, with 11 bases between them. Germline V gene sequence: CDR1 SSHAT, CDR2 FNYEAQ (reference sequence). This CDR3 is 17 amino acids long. The CDR3 bases are TGTGCCAGCAGCTTAGCGGGGGGGGCCGCGAACACCGGGGAGCTGTTTTTT. Translation: CASSLAGGAANTGELFF.

This sequence joins TRBV24-1 and TRBJ2-2, with 8 bases fitting TRBD2. Trimming removed 4 bases from V and 5 bases from J; junction bases left unmatched: 11. This CDR3 is built from 17 residues. Germline CDR1 is KGHDR and CDR2 is SFDVKD. The CDR3 sequence is CATSEGGAGAFTGELFF. In nucleotides, the CDR3 is TGTGCCACCAGTGAAGGAGGAGCGGGGGCTTTTACCGGGGAGCTGTTTTTT.

V and J are TRBV7-2 and TRBJ2-1; the match to TRBD2 covers 14 bases. The V gene end was trimmed by 5 bases and the J gene end by 8 bases; junction bases not matched to a gene: 5. Germline V gives CDR1 SGHTA, CDR2 FQGNSA. The CDR3 covers 15 residues. The CDR3 DNA sequence: TGTGCCAGCAGCAGACTAGCGGGGGGGATCGATGAGCAGTTCTTC. This codes for CASSRLAGGIDEQFF.

V is TRBV2 and J is TRBJ2-7; TRBD2 aligns across 9 bases. V was pared by 4 bases and J by 3 bases, with 4 bases of the junction left unmatched. Germline loops: CDR1 SNHLY, CDR2 FYNNEI. This CDR3 is built from 14 residues. This CDR3 reads CASSVWRGGYEQYF. The DNA for the CDR3 is TGTGCCAGCAGTGTTTGGCGGGGGGGCTACGAGCAGTACTTC.

This clone was seen just once. This rearrangement joins TRBV30 to TRBJ2-1; D perhaps matches TRBD2 (6 bases). Per the germline V gene, CDR1 is GTSNPN and CDR2 is SVGIG (reference sequence). Trimming shortened V by 1 base and J by 0 bases, and 16 bases separated the two germline ends. CDR3 size: 17 residues. In nucleotides, the CDR3 is TGTGCCTGGAGTGGGGGCGGGGCAGGAACCTCCTACAATGAGCAGTTCTTC. As protein: CAWSGGGAGTSYNEQFF.

The rearrangement links TRBV15 to TRBJ1-1; no definite D call. Germline CDR1 LNHNV, CDR2 YYDKDF (reference sequence). The CDR3 has 12 residues. The V end was cut by 7 bases, the J end by 5 bases, with 11 bases between. CDR3 bases: TGTGCCACCAACAGTGGTCGGACTGAAGCTTTCTTT. It yields the protein CATNSGRTEAFF.

The chain joins TRBV11-2 to TRBJ2-7, with 12 nucleotides matching TRBD1. The trim removed 1 base at V and 9 bases at J, leaving 7 bases unmatched. The germline CDR1 and CDR2 sequences are SGHAT and FQNNGV. CDR3 length: 15 residues. For the CDR3, the DNA is TGTGCCAGCAGCTTAGCAGGGACAGGGGGCCGCAGGCAGTACTTC. Translation: CASSLAGTGGRRQYF.

This clone was seen only once. The chain uses TRBV28 and TRBJ2-7; TRBD1 matches at 9 bases. The CDR3 runs 13 residues. The trim removed 7 bases at V and 5 bases at J, leaving 6 bases unmatched. CDR1 is MDHEN, CDR2 SYDVKM, per germline. DNA for the CDR3: TGTGCCAGCACCGGGACAGGGCTGAACGAGCAGTACTTC. This encodes CASTGTGLNEQYF.

This chain joins TRBV30 and TRBJ2-1, with D possibly being TRBD2 (5 bases). This CDR3 region has 11 residues. Trimming took 1 base from V and 7 from J, leaving 5 bases between them. Germline CDR1 is GTSNPN and CDR2 is SVGIG (reference sequence). The CDR3 bases are TGTGCCTGGAGTGGGAGGAATGAGCAGTTCTTC. Translation gives CAWSGRNEQFF. Combining the CDR3 with reference TRBV30 and TRBJ2-1 gives the whole variable domain SQTIHQWPATLVQPVGSPLSLECTVEGTSNPNLYWYRQAAGRGLQLLFYSVGIGQISSEVPQNLSASRPQDRQFILSSKKLLLSDSGFYLCAWSGRNEQFFGPGTRLTVL.

This clone has just a few counts. The junction differs from germline at one of its ends, possibly a read error. The chain is built from TRBV9 and TRBJ2-3; 8 nucleotides align to TRBD1. The CDR3 length is 13 residues. Per the germline V gene, CDR1 is SGDLS and CDR2 is YYNGEE. CDR3 loop: CASSRGHGTGQGF. The CDR3 DNA sequence: TGTGCCAGCAGCCGGGGGCACGGGACAGGCCAGGGTTTT. Full variable domain (remainder filled in from reference TRBV9 and TRBJ2-3): DSGVTQTPKHLITATGQRVTLRCSPRSGDLSVYWYQQSLDQGLQFLIQYYNGEERAKGNILERFSAQQFPDLHSELNLSSLELGDSALYFCASSRGHGTGQGFGPGTRLTVL.

The V and J genes are TRBV30 and TRBJ1-3; D is possibly TRBD1 (6 bases). Between the trimmed V and J ends, which lost 4 bases and 1 base, there was a span of 14 bases. Germline V lookup: CDR1 GTSNPN, CDR2 SVGIG (reference sequence). The CDR3 spans 15 residues. The CDR3 region is CAWTPGHLSGNTIYF. CDR3 nucleotide sequence: TGTGCCTGGACCCCGGGACATCTTTCTGGAAACACCATATATTTT.

V gene TRBV5-1 combines with J gene TRBJ1-4; TRBD1 is a possible D gene (5 bases). The CDR3 is 14 amino acids. Germline CDR1 reads SGHRS; CDR2 reads YFSETQ. Trimming removed 2 bases at V and 8 bases at J, with 13 bases between. The CDR3 DNA follows: TGCGCCAGCAGCTTTGGAGGGGAGGGGGAAAAACTGTTTTTT. Its translation is CASSFGGEGEKLFF.

There are a few counts of this clone. This chain links TRBV19 with TRBJ1-1, with TRBD1 matching 7 bases. V lost 11 bases, J lost 4 bases, and 13 bases stayed unmatched. The CDR3 is made up of 14 amino acids. The V gene's germline CDR1 is LNHDA and CDR2 SQIVND (reference sequence). The CDR3 DNA sequence: TGTGCCTCCTATGGTAGCAGGGGGTTCACTGAAGCTTTCTTT. Translating it yields CASYGSRGFTEAFF.

The CDR3 loop is CASSQGDGGAREQYF. Here the CDR3 DNA reads TGTGCCAGCAGCCAGGGAGACGGGGGGGCCCGGGAGCAGTACTTC. The chain carries TRBV3-1 (or the pseudogene TRBV3-2) and TRBJ2-7; TRBD2 matches 8 bases. This CDR3 spans 15 amino acids. Losses at the gene ends were 3 bases for V and 7 bases for J; bases not matched to a gene: 11. Germline loops: CDR1 LGHDT, CDR2 YNNKEL (reference sequence).

J is TRBJ1-5 and V is TRBV19; D might be TRBD1 (6 bases). CDR1 is LNHDA, CDR2 SQIVND, per germline (reference sequence). Trimming pared 6 bases from V and 2 bases from J, leaving 20 bases between. This CDR3 has 17 residues. The DNA for the CDR3 is TGTGCCAGTAGCAAACGGGCGGGGGGCATCGGCAATCAGCCCCAGCATTTT. Translation gives CASSKRAGGIGNQPQHF.

The chain joins TRBV6-2 or TRBV6-3 to TRBJ2-4; no reliable D call. V lost 0 bases, J lost 0 bases, and 3 bases lay in between. CDR3 size: 14 residues. The V gene's germline CDR1 is MNHEY and CDR2 SVGEGT. CDR3 DNA: TGTGCCAGCAGTTACTCACTAGCCAAAAACATTCAGTACTTC. Its translation is CASSYSLAKNIQYF.

This clone was counted between two and nine times. J is TRBJ2-5 and V is TRBV7-6; the D gene is possibly TRBD1 (5 bases). Trimming took off 5 bases at V and 2 bases at J, with 30 bases between the two ends. The CDR3 runs 20 residues. The germline V gene has CDR1 SGHVS and CDR2 FNYEAQ. The CDR3 reads CASSPSPARATDSSQETQYF. The CDR3 nucleotides read TGTGCCAGCAGCCCCTCCCCCGCTCGGGCGACAGACAGCAGTCAAGAGACCCAGTACTTC.

The J gene is TRBJ1-1, the V gene TRBV4-1; 7 bases agree with TRBD1. Germline assignment: CDR1 MGHRA and CDR2 YSYEKL. The ends lost 4 bases at V and 1 base at J; junction bases unmatched: 6. The CDR3 is made up of 15 amino acids. CDR3 sequence (DNA): TGCGCCAGCAGCCCTACAGGGGCGACGAACACTGAAGCTTTCTTT. Residues: CASSPTGATNTEAFF.

V is TRBV3-1 (or the pseudogene TRBV3-2) and J is TRBJ1-6; D is unclear. CDR3 length: 12 amino acids. CDR1 and CDR2 from the germline V gene are LGHDT and YNNKEL (reference sequence). Trimming took 4 bases from V and 9 from J, leaving 7 bases between them. The CDR3 region is CASSLRGSPLHF. The CDR3 nucleotides are TGTGCCAGCAGCCTGCGGGGTTCACCCCTCCACTTT.

The CDR3 nucleotides are TGCGCCAGCAGCTTAAACAGGGGGACTGGGGCCAACGTCCTGACTTTC. Its translation: CASSLNRGTGANVLTF. This sequence joins TRBV5-1 and TRBJ2-6; 8 nucleotides agree with TRBD1. J lost 2 bases, V lost 2 bases, and 3 bases had no gene match. CDR1 is SGHRS and CDR2 is YFSETQ in the germline V gene. The CDR3 loop spans 16 amino acids.

In its sample, this clone was seen once. The chain has TRBV2 and TRBJ2-3; possible D gene TRBD2, 5 bases. Looked up from germline, CDR1 is SNHLY and CDR2 is FYNNEI. The CDR3 is 15 amino acids. V dropped 3 bases and J dropped 3 bases, with 13 bases sitting between them. The CDR3 spells CASSEEDLKTDTQYF. CDR3 nucleotides: TGTGCCAGCAGTGAGGAGGATTTAAAGACAGATACGCAGTATTTT.

This chain uses TRBV19 with TRBJ1-5; TRBD1 might be the D (6 bases). This CDR3 comprises 15 residues. Trimming shortened V by 6 bases and J by 4 bases, and 16 bases separated the two germline ends. Germline V CDR1 and CDR2: LNHDA, SQIVND (reference sequence). The CDR3 loop reads CASRSKTGTNQPQHF. CDR3 in DNA: TGTGCCAGTAGATCAAAGACAGGTACTAATCAGCCCCAGCATTTT.